One and the same sample provided the 24 T cell receptor beta chains below, sequenced in a study of response to subunit inactivated influenza vaccine. MiXCR was run by TCRdb on the RT-PCR reads, yielding one entry per CDR3 protein. The sample records 700,000 to 800,000 distinct CDR3 sequences, about a fifth being singletons. The sequencing used PBMCs from blood, collected approximately 5 days after vaccination. The receptors originated from a man aged 50-59 years who received an inactivated influenza vaccine.

The chain is built from TRBV29-1 and TRBJ2-5; TRBD2 aligns across 11 bases. This CDR3 comprises 14 residues. With 7 bases clipped from V and 4 bases from J, the junction kept 8 bases outside the gene matches. Looked up from germline, CDR1 is SQVTM and CDR2 is ANQGSEA. The chain's CDR3 is CSASIAGGRETQYF. The CDR3 DNA sequence: TGCAGCGCATCCATAGCGGGGGGGCGAGAGACCCAGTACTTC.

This chain uses TRBV20-1 with TRBJ1-2; the match to TRBD1 covers 9 bases. CDR1 and CDR2 (germline): DFQATT, SNEGSKA (reference sequence). The ends lost 2 bases at V and 8 bases at J; junction bases unmatched: 9. The CDR3 loop spans 14 amino acids. In DNA, the CDR3 is TGCAGTGCTAGACCCCGGGACAGGGTTGCGGGCTACACCTTC. Protein: CSARPRDRVAGYTF.

The chain carries TRBV7-9 and TRBJ1-5; 7 nucleotides match TRBD1. V shed 7 bases, J shed 9 bases, and the junction held 6 bases outside the gene matches. In germline, CDR1 is SEHNR, CDR2 FQNEAQ (reference sequence). The length of the CDR3 is 12 residues. The CDR3 protein is CASTTGESPQHF. The CDR3 DNA is TGTGCCAGCACCACAGGGGAATCGCCCCAGCATTTT.

Regarding this clonotype: With a much larger clone just one base away, this may be a read error. V gene TRBV5-5 combines with J gene TRBJ2-3; TRBD2 aligns across 9 bases. Germline lookup yields CDR1 SGHKS and CDR2 YYEKEE (reference sequence). This CDR3 contains 15 residues. Trimming at V came to 0 bases and at J to 2 bases, leaving 1 base not matched to a gene. This CDR3 is CASSLGLAATDTQYF. CDR3 nucleotides: TGTGCCAGCAGCTTGGGACTAGCGGCCACAGATACGCAGTATTTT.

In this sample, this clonotype turned up a few times. The chain combines TRBV29-1 with TRBJ2-7; a possible D gene is TRBD1 (6 bases). The V gene lost 4 bases and the J gene lost 4 bases, with 17 bases spanning the gap. The CDR3 extends over 14 amino acids. The germline CDR1 and CDR2 sequences are SQVTM and ANQGSEA. CDR3 sequence reads: CSVGTGLSLYEQYF. Here the CDR3 DNA reads TGCAGCGTTGGAACAGGGTTATCTCTTTACGAGCAGTACTTC.

The chain carries TRBV12-3 or TRBV12-4 and TRBJ1-6, with D unresolved. V shed 3 bases and J shed 15 bases, with 18 bases lying between them. The CDR3 has 14 amino acids. CDR3 bases: TGTGCCAGCAGTTTTTCGTTCGCAGGTAGATACCTCCACTTT. This translates into CASSFSFAGRYLHF.

This clonotype turned up a few times. V usage is TRBV5-1 and J usage is TRBJ1-2; 8 nucleotides align to TRBD1. V was clipped by 4 bases and J by 4 bases; unmatched bases: 9. This CDR3 region has 15 residues. Germline values: CDR1 SGHRS, CDR2 YFSETQ. The CDR3 DNA reads as TGCGCCAGCAGCGGAGATGGACAGGGCGGCTATGGCTACACCTTC. Translation: CASSGDGQGGYGYTF.

This sequence joins TRBV5-1 and TRBJ2-2, with D tentatively TRBD1 (6 bases). This CDR3 contains 15 residues. Trimming stripped 2 bases from V and 13 bases from J, with 21 bases between. Germline V gives CDR1 SGHRS, CDR2 YFSETQ. CDR3 protein: CASSLGQPGAGGLFF. The CDR3 nucleotides read TGCGCCAGCAGCTTAGGACAGCCCGGGGCCGGTGGGCTGTTTTTT.

The chain combines TRBV19 with TRBJ2-1, with 12 nucleotides matching TRBD1. V lost 6 bases and J lost 8; bases outside the gene matches: 8. This CDR3 has 15 amino acids. In germline, CDR1 is LNHDA, CDR2 SQIVND (reference sequence). The CDR3 nucleotides are TGTGCCAGTAGACCTCCGGGACAGGGGGCGTATGAGCAGTTCTTC. Translating it yields CASRPPGQGAYEQFF.

The chain combines TRBV5-1 with TRBJ2-7; 10 nucleotides line up with TRBD1. Trimming at V came to 0 bases and at J to 5 bases, leaving 5 bases not matched to a gene. This CDR3 contains 15 residues. Germline loops: CDR1 SGHRS, CDR2 YFSETQ. DNA of the CDR3: TGCGCCAGCAGCTTGGTAGGGACAGGGGCAGACGAGCAGTACTTC. Translation gives CASSLVGTGADEQYF.

This clonotype was seen only a few times. This rearrangement joins TRBV20-1 to TRBJ2-5; 9 nucleotides agree with TRBD1. Trimming at V came to 2 bases and at J to 0 bases, leaving 1 base not matched to a gene. The CDR3 extends over 14 amino acids. Germline CDR1 and CDR2: DFQATT and SNEGSKA (reference sequence). CDR3 in DNA: TGCAGTGCTAGAAGGACAGGGGACCAAGAGACCCAGTACTTC. Translating it yields CSARRTGDQETQYF.

J is TRBJ2-3 and V is TRBV20-1; 9 bases agree with TRBD2. This CDR3 comprises 16 residues. V shed 2 bases and J 0 bases; nucleotides not matched to a gene: 6. CDR1 and CDR2 (germline): DFQATT, SNEGSKA (reference sequence). This CDR3 reads CSARTSSGTSTDTQYF. The CDR3 region has the DNA TGCAGTGCTAGAACATCTAGCGGGACTAGCACAGATACGCAGTATTTT.

This clonotype turned up a few times. This sequence joins TRBV25-1 and TRBJ2-7; 10 bases match TRBD2. The length of the CDR3 is 15 residues. Trimming removed 6 bases from V and 1 base from J; junction bases left unmatched: 6. Germline values: CDR1 MGHDK, CDR2 SYGVNS. The CDR3 spells CASRVSLAGSYEQYF. CDR3 DNA sequence: TGTGCCAGCAGGGTTTCACTAGCGGGATCCTACGAGCAGTACTTC.

The gene calls are TRBV25-1 and TRBJ1-5; 7 positions match TRBD1. Germline V gene sequence: CDR1 MGHDK, CDR2 SYGVNS. Losses at the gene ends were 6 bases for V and 3 bases for J; bases not matched to a gene: 5. The CDR3 length is 14 residues. The CDR3, as DNA: TGTGCCAGCAGAGCACAGGGGCCCAATCAGCCCCAGCATTTT. Translated: CASRAQGPNQPQHF.

V and J are TRBV28 and TRBJ2-3, with 8 bases aligning to TRBD2. Germline CDR1 MDHEN, CDR2 SYDVKM. The V segment lost 4 bases and the J segment 2 bases; nucleotides outside the gene matches: 2. The CDR3 is 14 amino acids. The CDR3 coding sequence is TGTGCCAGCAGTTACGGGAGGGACACAGATACGCAGTATTTT. Protein sequence: CASSYGRDTDTQYF.

A few counts support this clonotype. The V gene is TRBV20-1, the J gene TRBJ2-7; a weak D match, TRBD2 (6 bases). Per the germline V gene, CDR1 is DFQATT and CDR2 is SNEGSKA (reference sequence). Trimming pared 0 bases from V and 2 bases from J, leaving 11 bases between. This CDR3 is built from 14 residues. The CDR3 loop reads CSARELGLTYEQYF. The CDR3 DNA follows: TGCAGTGCTAGAGAGCTGGGACTTACCTACGAGCAGTACTTC.

The V and J genes are TRBV5-1 and TRBJ2-1; no clear D. The germline V gene has CDR1 SGHRS and CDR2 YFSETQ. The CDR3 covers 15 residues. V dropped 0 bases and J dropped 8 bases, with 15 bases sitting between them. This chain's CDR3 is CASSLAALSVDEQFF. The CDR3 region has the DNA TGCGCCAGCAGCTTGGCGGCCCTCTCGGTGGATGAGCAGTTCTTC.

The chain carries TRBV20-1 and TRBJ1-6, with 7 bases identical to TRBD1. The CDR3 totals 15 residues. The V and J ends lost 6 bases and 4 bases, in that order; junction bases with no gene match: 9. CDR1 and CDR2 (germline): DFQATT, SNEGSKA (reference sequence). The CDR3 DNA reads TGCAGTGCCAGGGGGACAGAATCATATAATTCACCCCTCCACTTT. It translates to CSARGTESYNSPLHF.

The V call is TRBV6-2 or TRBV6-3, the J call TRBJ2-1; D perhaps matches TRBD2 (7 bases). V lost 0 bases and J lost 7, with 16 bases in between. CDR1 and CDR2 (germline): MNHEY, SVGEGT. CDR3 length equals 16 residues. The CDR3 region has the DNA TGTGCCAGCAGTTACTCGGGGGGAGGGGGAGAGAATGAGCAGTTCTTC. The encoded protein is CASSYSGGGGENEQFF.

The chain links TRBV10-3 to TRBJ2-2, with D perhaps TRBD1 (6 bases). The V and J ends lost 8 bases and 3 bases respectively, with 13 bases between them. Looked up from germline, CDR1 is ENHRY and CDR2 is SYGVKD. CDR3 length equals 14 residues. The DNA of the CDR3 is TGTGCCATCTCCATCAGGGGTGACACCGGGGAGCTGTTTTTT. Translated: CAISIRGDTGELFF.

This clonotype was detected many times. The V and J genes are TRBV10-3 and TRBJ1-6; TRBD1 is a possible D gene (6 bases). The length of the CDR3 is 14 residues. Germline V CDR1 and CDR2: ENHRY, SYGVKD. The V gene lost 4 bases and the J gene lost 10 bases, with 14 bases spanning the gap. Here the CDR3 reads CAISVGRGDSPLHF. The CDR3 coding sequence is TGTGCCATCAGTGTCGGCAGGGGAGACTCACCCCTCCACTTT.

V gene TRBV4-3 combines with J gene TRBJ1-2; no clear D. The CDR3 is made up of 15 amino acids. Germline V gene sequence: CDR1 LGHNA, CDR2 YSLEER. Trimming stripped 0 bases from V and 1 base from J, with 9 bases between. CDR3 in amino acids: CASSQDDRVNYGYTF. CDR3 bases: TGCGCCAGCAGCCAAGATGATAGAGTTAACTATGGCTACACCTTC.

This sequence joins TRBV6-1 and TRBJ1-1, with D maybe TRBD1 (5 bases). Looked up from germline, CDR1 is MNHNS and CDR2 is SASEGT. The ends were cut back, 7 bases at V and 5 bases at J, with 17 bases in the middle. The CDR3 spans 14 residues. The CDR3: CASNELGTSTEAFF. The CDR3 DNA reads as TGTGCCAGCAATGAGTTAGGGACCTCGACTGAAGCTTTCTTT.

This clonotype was seen many times. This chain connects TRBV12-3 or TRBV12-4 to TRBJ1-2; maybe TRBD1 (6 bases). The V end lost 1 base, the J end lost 6 bases, and 9 bases lay between the germline ends. This CDR3 is 13 amino acids long. The CDR3 DNA follows: TGTGCCAGCAGTTTAGGGGGGGACAATGGCTACACCTTC. Translated, it gives CASSLGGDNGYTF.